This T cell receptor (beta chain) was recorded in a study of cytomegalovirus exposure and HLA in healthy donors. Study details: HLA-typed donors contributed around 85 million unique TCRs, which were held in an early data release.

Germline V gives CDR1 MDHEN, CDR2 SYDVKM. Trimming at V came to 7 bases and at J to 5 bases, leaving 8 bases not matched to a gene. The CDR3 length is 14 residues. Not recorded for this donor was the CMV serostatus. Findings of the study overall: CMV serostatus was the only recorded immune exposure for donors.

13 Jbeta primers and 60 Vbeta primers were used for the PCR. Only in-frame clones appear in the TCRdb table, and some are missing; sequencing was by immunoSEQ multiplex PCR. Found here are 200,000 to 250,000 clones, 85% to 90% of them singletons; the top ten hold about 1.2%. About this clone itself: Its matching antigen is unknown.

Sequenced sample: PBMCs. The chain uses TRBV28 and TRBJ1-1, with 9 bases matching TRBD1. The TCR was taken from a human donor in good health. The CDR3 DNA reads TGTGCCAGCACACCTCAGGACAGGGGTACTGAAGCTTTCTTT. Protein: CASTPQDRGTEAFF. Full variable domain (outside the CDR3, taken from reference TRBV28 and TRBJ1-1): DVKVTQSSRYLVKRTGEKVFLECVQDMDHENMFWYRQDPGLGLRLIYFSYDVKMKEKGDIPEGYSVSREKKERFSLILESASTNQTSMYLCASTPQDRGTEAFFGQGTRLTVV.